Below, 9 T cell receptor beta chains from the same sample are listed, as sequenced in a study of blood T cell repertoires in COVID-19. Libraries were prepared by immunoSEQ multiplex PCR; TCRdb keeps only in-frame clonotypes and omits some of them. The sample shows more than 150,000 clones, roughly 82% of them seen only once. What was sequenced was PBMCs or T cells enriched from blood (not recorded which). The receptors stem from a man in his forties or fifties who had recovered from COVID-19.

This rearrangement joins TRBV2 to TRBJ1-1, with a possible D match to TRBD1 (5 bases). Germline V gene sequence: CDR1 SNHLY, CDR2 FYNNEI. V was clipped by 4 bases and J by 1 base, with 10 bases between them. The CDR3 has 14 residues. This chain's CDR3 is CASSVQGENTEAFF. CDR3 DNA: TGTGCCAGCAGTGTCCAAGGGGAGAACACTGAAGCTTTCTTT.

The chain recombines TRBV28 with TRBJ2-7; 8 nucleotides agree with TRBD2. Trimming removed 2 bases from V and 10 bases from J; junction bases left unmatched: 7. Per the germline V gene, CDR1 is MDHEN and CDR2 is SYDVKM. The CDR3 consists of 13 residues. CDR3 amino acids: CASSLIAGREQYF. Written as DNA, the CDR3 is TGTGCCAGCAGTTTAATAGCGGGAAGGGAACAGTACTTC.

The genes are TRBV6-2 or TRBV6-3 and TRBJ2-7, with TRBD2 matching 9 bases. V was pared by 5 bases and J by 3 bases, with 5 bases of the junction left unmatched. This CDR3 has 14 amino acids. Germline CDR1 MNHEY, CDR2 SVGEGT. The CDR3 DNA reads as TGTGCCAGCAGTCTAGCGGGACGACTCTACGAGCAGTACGTC. This gives the protein CASSLAGRLYEQYV.

The chain combines TRBV28 with TRBJ1-6, with 11 bases lining up with TRBD1. Per germline, CDR1 MDHEN and CDR2 SYDVKM. This CDR3 has 14 residues. J was trimmed by 8 bases and V by 8 bases; bases with no gene match: 5. Written as DNA, the CDR3 is TGTGCCAGCGTCTGGACAGGGGGCTATTCACCCCTCCACTTT. It is translated as CASVWTGGYSPLHF.

V is TRBV5-1 and J is TRBJ2-2; D possibly corresponds to TRBD2 (6 bases). The CDR3 is 12 residues long. Trimming took off 10 bases at V and 4 bases at J, with 11 bases between the two ends. The V gene's germline CDR1 is SGHRS and CDR2 YFSETQ. The CDR3 nucleotides are TGCGCCGGGGGGTACGGCACCGGGGAGCTGTTTTTT. It yields the protein CAGGYGTGELFF.

The DNA for the CDR3 is TGCGCCAGCAGTAGTGGCGGGAGTAGCACAGATACGCAGTATTTT. The encoded protein is CASSSGGSSTDTQYF. The chain employs TRBV5-1 and TRBJ2-3; TRBD2 matches at 7 bases. The CDR3 runs to 15 residues. The J segment lost 0 bases and the V segment lost 5 bases, leaving 6 bases of the junction unmatched. Per germline, CDR1 SGHRS and CDR2 YFSETQ.

The rearrangement joins TRBV29-1 to TRBJ2-1; 8 nucleotides line up with TRBD2. Germline V CDR1 and CDR2: SQVTM, ANQGSEA. Trimming at V came to 3 bases and at J to 9 bases, leaving 7 bases not matched to a gene. The length of the CDR3 is 13 residues. This CDR3 is CSVDQAGAGEQFF. As DNA, the CDR3 is TGCAGCGTTGACCAAGCGGGAGCGGGTGAGCAGTTCTTC.

V and J are TRBV7-3 and TRBJ2-5; TRBD1 might be the D (6 bases). The V gene lost 5 bases and the J gene lost 0 bases, with 10 bases spanning the gap. The germline gives CDR1 SGHTA, CDR2 FQGTGA. The CDR3 is 14 residues long. DNA of the CDR3: TGTGCCAGCAGCCTAGGACAGTACCAAGAGACCCAGTACTTC. This encodes CASSLGQYQETQYF.

The chain joins TRBV4-1 to TRBJ1-2, with D possibly TRBD1 on 5 matching bases. The CDR3 runs 14 residues. Deletions cut 1 base from V and 6 bases from J, with 12 bases between. The germline V gene encodes CDR1 MGHRA and CDR2 YSYEKL. The DNA for the CDR3 is TGCGCCAGCAGCCAAGGCGCGGCGGGGGATGGCTACACCTTC. It translates to CASSQGAAGDGYTF.